The 12 T cell receptor beta chains presented below share a single source sample, sequenced in a study of T cell repertoires in cytomegalovirus infection. Antigen specificity for these receptors is unknown. TCRdb reanalysed the reads using MiXCR and keeps one entry per CDR3 protein. Here the sample spans about 130,000 distinct CDR3 sequences, roughly a quarter being singletons. Sequenced material: PBMCs, sequenced either directly or after in vitro stimulation (not recorded which). These receptors were collected from a human donor in good health (CMV status not recorded). Some clones in this sample may be carry-over from other donors' samples.

This clonotype was detected many times. V and J are TRBV4-1 and TRBJ2-7, with 8 bases identical to TRBD2. The ends lost 1 base at V and 5 bases at J; junction bases unmatched: 10. Germline assignment: CDR1 MGHRA and CDR2 YSYEKL. The CDR3 spans 16 residues. The CDR3 DNA reads as TGCGCCAGCAGCCAAGTAAGCGGAGCGGGAGTCCACGAGCAGTACGTC. Its protein product is CASSQVSGAGVHEQYV.

The chain carries TRBV4-3 and TRBJ2-3; TRBD2 agrees at 16 bases. CDR1 and CDR2 (germline): LGHNA, YSLEER. This CDR3 is built from 17 residues. Trimming removed 4 bases from V and 3 bases from J; junction bases left unmatched: 4. DNA of the CDR3: TGCGCCAGCAGCCCGGGACTAGCGGGAGGGGGGACAGATACGCAGTATTTT. Translation gives CASSPGLAGGGTDTQYF.

The J gene is TRBJ1-4, the V gene TRBV12-3 or TRBV12-4; D is unclear. CDR3 length: 12 residues. Trimming removed 3 bases at V and 13 bases at J, with 12 bases between. As DNA, the CDR3 is TGTGCCAGCAGTTTTGAGCGGAGCAGACTGTTTTTT. Its translation is CASSFERSRLFF.

Here the CDR3 DNA reads TGTGCCAGCAGTCCTATTGGGATGAGCTCCTACAATGAGCAGTTCTTC. Translation: CASSPIGMSSYNEQFF. The chain carries TRBV12-3 or TRBV12-4 and TRBJ2-1; D not certain. V shed 5 bases and J shed 0 bases, with 14 bases lying between them. CDR3 length: 16 amino acids.

This clonotype was seen only a few times. The genes are TRBV28 and TRBJ2-7; maybe TRBD1 (6 bases). The CDR3 sequence is 16 residues long. The ends were cut back, 2 bases at V and 6 bases at J, with 20 bases in the middle. The germline V gene encodes CDR1 MDHEN and CDR2 SYDVKM. For the CDR3, the DNA is TGTGCCAGCAGTTTACGCCCAGGCAGGGGATCGGGCGAGCAGTACTTC. Amino acids: CASSLRPGRGSGEQYF.

This clonotype was recorded at least ten times. The gene calls are TRBV7-2 and TRBJ2-1, with D tentatively TRBD1 or TRBD2 (6 bases each). V lost 1 base and J lost 2, with 9 bases in between. Germline loops: CDR1 SGHTA, CDR2 FQGNSA. The CDR3 length is 15 residues. The CDR3 coding sequence is TGTGCCAGCAGCTTAGGCGGGACAACCTACAATGAGCAGTTCTTC. Translated, it gives CASSLGGTTYNEQFF.

The V gene is TRBV6-1, the J gene TRBJ2-1; D not certain. The CDR3 covers 14 residues. The V end was cut by 4 bases, the J end by 8 bases, with 15 bases between. Germline V gene sequence: CDR1 MNHNS, CDR2 SASEGT. The DNA of the CDR3 is TGTGCCAGCAGTGCAACCGCCACTATCCATGAGCAGTTCTTC. Residues: CASSATATIHEQFF.

This clonotype was observed a single time. The rearrangement links TRBV29-1 to TRBJ2-7, with TRBD2 identical over 10 bases. This CDR3 spans 14 amino acids. The J segment lost 2 bases and the V segment lost 1 base, leaving 2 bases of the junction unmatched. In germline, CDR1 is SQVTM, CDR2 ANQGSEA. The CDR3 coding sequence is TGCAGCGTTGAAGGGACTAGCGGTACCTACGAGCAGTACTTC. This translates into CSVEGTSGTYEQYF.

The chain joins TRBV20-1 to TRBJ1-1, with TRBD1 matching over 8 bases. This CDR3 contains 16 residues. The germline gives CDR1 DFQATT, CDR2 SNEGSKA (reference sequence). Trimming cost V 6 bases and J 4 bases; bases outside gene matches: 16. The CDR3 here is CSAHPTTGEGSTEAFF. The CDR3 nucleotides are TGCAGTGCCCACCCCACGACAGGGGAAGGGAGCACTGAAGCTTTCTTT.

This clonotype was detected ten times or more. V gene TRBV7-9 combines with J gene TRBJ2-5, with D perhaps TRBD1 (6 bases). From germline, CDR1 is SEHNR and CDR2 FQNEAQ (reference sequence). V dropped 5 bases and J dropped 3 bases, with 28 bases sitting between them. The CDR3 is made up of 19 amino acids. The CDR3 loop reads CASSPDRSNSRTREETQYF. CDR3 in DNA: TGTGCCAGCAGCCCCGACAGGTCCAACTCCCGGACGCGAGAAGAGACCCAGTACTTC.

This clonotype was observed many times. The genes are TRBV7-8 and TRBJ2-2, with TRBD1 matching over 9 bases. The CDR3 is made up of 15 amino acids. CDR1 SGHVS and CDR2 FQNEAQ come from the germline V gene. The trim removed 5 bases at V and 4 bases at J, leaving 5 bases unmatched. The CDR3 region has the DNA TGTGCCAGCAGCGAGGGACAGGGTGGCACCGGGGAGCTGTTTTTT. Translated: CASSEGQGGTGELFF.

Ten or more counts support this clonotype. This chain links TRBV7-2 with TRBJ2-1; 8 bases are a match to TRBD1. V lost 5 bases and J lost 4; bases outside the gene matches: 4. The CDR3 loop spans 14 amino acids. Germline-derived CDR1 and CDR2 are SGHTA and FQGNSA. The CDR3 nucleotides are TGTGCCAGCAGCCGTGGGGACAGGTACAATGAGCAGTTCTTC. Its translation is CASSRGDRYNEQFF.